This is a list of T cell receptor beta chains from one sample in a study of tumor-infiltrating lymphocytes in primary liver carcinoma. A single record per CDR3 protein comes from TCRdb applying MiXCR to the multiplex PCR reads. Of approximately 120,000 distinct CDR3 sequences in the sample, under 65% are singletons; the top ten hold 7.5% to 9%. The sequenced sample was liver tumor tissue from sampling region 3. The receptors stem from a woman aged 55 to 70 with primary liver carcinoma and hepatitis B virus infection. The CDR3 runs from the conserved cysteine through the conserved F or W. The D gene is left open where the match is weak. Not every row has a clone size; where given, it reads once, few, many or a size class.

D gene | clone size | CDR3 length | J gene | V gene | CDR3 protein | CDR3 DNA
. | once | 13 | TRBJ2-7 | TRBV5-6 | CASSLVGGNEQYF | TGTGCCAGCAGCTTGGTCGGAGGGAACGAGCAGTACTTC
TRBD1 | many | 15 | TRBJ2-7 | TRBV18 | CASSPRQGAVNEQYF | TGTGCCAGCTCACCAAGACAGGGGGCGGTGAACGAGCAGTACTTC
. | once | 13 | TRBJ2-5 | TRBV11-3 | CASSPRSGGTQYF | TGTGCTAGCAGCCCCAGGAGCGGTGGGACCCAGTACTTC
. | . | 16 | TRBJ2-3 | TRBV11-2 | CASSSTRLHGPDTQYF | TGTGCCAGCAGTTCAACCCGGTTACACGGGCCAGATACGCAGTATTTT
. | medium-sized | 14 | TRBJ2-3 | TRBV6-5 | CASIRLSGSDTQYF | TGTGCCAGCATCAGATTATCGGGGTCAGATACGCAGTATTTT
TRBD2 | . | 16 | TRBJ2-5 | TRBV28 | CASSPTLAGQQETQYF | TGTGCCAGCAGCCCGACACTAGCGGGCCAGCAAGAGACCCAGTACTTC
TRBD2 | . | 14 | TRBJ2-4 | TRBV7-8 | CASSPTSGMNIQYF | TGTGCGAGCAGCCCGACTAGCGGGATGAACATTCAGTACTTC
TRBD2 | few | 15 | TRBJ2-7 | TRBV2 | CASNVDSGRAHEQYF | TGTGCCAGCAATGTGGATAGCGGGAGGGCCCACGAGCAGTACTTC
. | . | 15 | TRBJ2-1 | TRBV5-1 | CASSFRGLTYNEQFF | TGCGCCAGCAGCTTCCGAGGGTTAACCTACAATGAGCAGTTCTTC
. | . | 16 | TRBJ2-1 | TRBV12-3/TRBV12-4 | CASSQTTTSVVRQEFF | TGTGCCAGCAGTCAAACCACGACTAGTGTGGTTCGCCAAGAGTTCTTC
TRBD2 | . | 16 | TRBJ2-1 | TRBV11-3 | CASIATSGDQYNGQFF | TGTGCCAGCATCGCGACTAGCGGAGACCAATACAATGGGCAGTTCTTC
. | . | 14 | TRBJ2-5 | TRBV29-1 | CSVPESLDGETKYF | TGCAGCGTTCCAGAATCGCTGGATGGAGAGACCAAGTACTTC